This T cell receptor (beta chain) was found in a study of cytomegalovirus exposure and HLA in healthy donors (dated by TCRdb to about 2017). Regarding the research as a whole: In an earlier analysis of 587 of the donors, 276 Gb of sequence data and 120 million or so unique TCR beta sequences from roughly 180 million T cells were reported. Genome-wide SNP genotypes for about 60% of the roughly 700 donors were used in a later genetic analysis, which treated that subset as a discovery cohort. To predict cytomegalovirus infection status, the study combined high-throughput TCR immunosequencing, statistical association of individual TCRs with disease status, and machine learning. Among some 400 genotyped donors of the cohort, an average of 235,054 unique TCR beta nucleotide sequences were sequenced per donor, roughly a sixth of them non-productive. Among the roughly 400 genotyped donors, around 79% belonged to the genetic ancestry cluster associated with self-reported Caucasian donors. Donor age, sex, ethnicity and CMV serostatus were compiled alongside the repertoire data. Approximately 300 gigabases of sequencing data and around 88 million unique TCR sequences made up an early release that covered 640 HLA-typed donors. In a later analysis, previously published TCR beta repertoires from roughly 710 donors were re-analyzed and high-resolution HLA genotyping was added so that TCR occurrence patterns could be studied. Using immunosequencing, the study profiled T cell repertoires from approximately 700 subjects and related those repertoires to cytomegalovirus serostatus. An earlier analysis of 587 of the donors used high-throughput TCR beta sequencing to judge whether each TCR beta V gene segment behaved as functional or pseudogenic. A separate validation cohort of roughly 130 different subjects was used in addition to the 666-subject first cohort. Rather than drawing on any new phenotypic data, the later analysis identified candidate immune exposures from TCR beta sequences and the way those sequences occurred across donors. Every discovery cohort repertoire had been produced on one sequencing platform. Class I and class II HLA loci were covered by the typing at four-digit resolution. The aim of the study was to test whether cataloging public T cell receptors could identify signatures of past pathogen exposure. Roughly five DR-DQ haplotypes were handled as single units for association and clustering because linkage in the cohort was strong. Typing coverage differed by locus: A, B, C, DRB1 and DQB1 were typed in roughly 629-630 donors, DQA1 in about 510, DPA1 in roughly 590, and DPB1 in 472.

This clone was counted between two and nine times. Its antigen is currently not known. Within one base of it there is no much larger clone, and no base qualities were kept. In total, 666 healthy bone marrow donors made up the cohort. All cohort members were sampled while nominally healthy, although unrecorded immune exposures were likely present. The donor was CMV seropositive and was included in the group of 250 to 300 seropositive cohort members. A peripheral blood sample was collected from each donor, and TCR beta sequencing was performed on peripheral blood mononuclear cells. The Qiagen DNeasy Blood Extraction Kit was used to extract genomic DNA from the blood cell samples. Receptors were amplified or captured by the immunoSEQ multiplex PCR assay. A mixture of 60 forward primers for TCR Vbeta segments and 13 reverse primers for TCR Jbeta segments was used in the multiplex PCR. A multiplex PCR assay on genomic DNA amplified the CDR3 region of rearranged TCR beta genes. The amplified TCR beta libraries were sequenced on the Illumina HiSeq System as 87-base-pair reads. Regarding the original processing steps: A later analysis tallied roughly 80 million unique TCR beta chains across the approximately 670 repertoires, and roughly 11 million of those chains were shared by two or more donors. To remove PCR and sequencing errors, raw reads were error-corrected and collapsed into unique sequences using a nearest-neighbor algorithm that merged closely related sequences. To assign V, D and J gene segments, CDR3 sequences were aligned to IMGT reference sequences. For a sequence to be retained, at least a six-nucleotide match to both a V gene segment and a J gene segment was required. Rearrangements were called productive when the CDR3 lacked stop codons and stayed in frame with V and J; all others were non-productive. Following IMGT convention, CDR3 was defined as the stretch from the second conserved V-encoded cysteine to the conserved J-encoded phenylalanine. The earlier analysis of 587 of the donors excluded any sequence lacking an unambiguous match to a single V gene segment. In an earlier analysis of some 590 of the donors, V segments were called functional above 56.7% productive rearrangements and were called segregating when the between-donor standard deviation exceeded 5%. To diagnose cytomegalovirus status from the catalog of TCR beta chain sequences, a statistical classification framework was built. In a later analysis, TCR nucleotide sequences were compared against IMGT/GENE-DB human TR gene sequences so that V and J genes could be assigned. The TCRdist pipeline was used in a later analysis to assign CDR3 sequences and most-parsimonious VDJ recombination scenarios. In a later analysis, each TCR beta chain was defined by its CDR3 amino acid sequence together with its V-gene family, and reads lacking a unique V-gene family were excluded. In a later analysis, fewer than 650 highly shared, low-generation-probability nucleotide sequences were removed to address suspected cross-contamination and a sequencing artifact. A later analysis calculated a clonal expansion index for each public chain from normalized within-repertoire ranks of inferred template counts. In a later analysis, generation probabilities were computed using a VDJ recombination model fitted to out-of-frame rearrangements, and the results were checked against IGoR. Hypergeometric tests were used in a later analysis to score TCR-TCR, TCR-HLA and TCR-CMV co-occurrence, with a repertoire-size bias correction applied to the TCR pairs. A later analysis estimated false discovery rates by permuting HLA or CMV assignments 20 times. A later analysis grouped co-occurring TCRs with DBSCAN, adding TCRdist sequence similarity when clustering within HLA-allele-positive subsets. For co-occurrence clustering, repertoires with fewer than 30,000 or more than 120,000 public chains were excluded, along with 4 to 6 repertoires with anomalous nucleotide sharing. The immuneACCESS repertoire file appears here via TCRdb, limited to in-frame rearrangements. These files lack a portion of the clones; in checked studies, under half of the deficit traces to unresolved V genes, and the cause of the others is not known. For V, J and clone size, that table is used; D and trimming come from the DNA. In all, the sample holds around 160,000 clones, and around 67% of those were seen once. Less than 5% of the sample belongs to the ten largest clones.

Overall study results and their limits: Most TCR sequences were observed very rarely across donors, whereas some public TCRs were present in many individuals. A further reported finding was that TCR beta sequences accurately predicted the HLA-A and HLA-B alleles for most subjects in the first cohort. According to a later analysis, most CMV-associated TCR beta chains appeared to be HLA-restricted, and the HLA associations seemed to be driven largely by CMV exposure. Broadly in line with IMGT annotations, most TCR beta V segments showed up in productive rearrangements about 90% or about 30% of the time in an earlier analysis of about 500 of the donors. According to the authors, the approach could potentially be generalized to other disease states and immunological phenotypes. Because the 87-base-pair reads could not distinguish some IMGT-functional V segments, including TRBV6-2 and TRBV6-3, those segments were excluded. Assigning TCR associations to individual alleles was difficult when HLA alleles, especially DR and DQ, strongly co-occurred. Roughly uniform sequencing depth across donors was assumed in presence/absence analyses, although this assumption may not hold. According to a later analysis, TCR association rates differed among HLA loci, with DRB1 alleles showing the most associated TCRs and HLA-C alleles showing the fewest. The classifier was reported to diagnose cytomegalovirus status with high specificity and sensitivity in both the original cohort and the validation cohort. The only immune exposure information available for the cohort was CMV serostatus. About 17 rarely observed V segments, including chromosome 9 orphons, were excluded from the earlier analysis of almost 600 of the donors because counts were too low. Correlated functional status among segregating V segments might be attributable to linkage disequilibrium, but an unknown experimental factor could not be ruled out. A later analysis reported that several top co-occurrence clusters appeared linked to parvovirus B19, influenza, CMV and Epstein-Barr virus. A group of highly shared sequence variants was considered likely to be a technical artifact of the sequencing pipeline. Because HLA typing was unavailable for some donors at each locus, only the typed subset was used in association tests. A total of roughly 160 TCR beta chains were listed by the study as associated with cytomegalovirus. In vitro tests confirmed that a few of the cytomegalovirus-associated TCR beta chains recognize cytomegalovirus antigens. In a later analysis, HLA-associated TCR beta chains showed more clonal expansion and lower generation probabilities than non-associated chains that were equally common. This cohort had only TCR beta chains sequenced, and the lack of alpha or paired-chain data limited which features could be detected. In a later genetic analysis, a missense DCLRE1C variant was associated with V-gene and J-gene trimming of TCR beta chains, and the association was replicated in an independent cohort. At a false discovery rate of 0.05, a later analysis linked some 17,000 TCR beta sequences to specific HLA alleles. A later genetic analysis reported fewer N-insertions in productive TCRs among donors in an Asian-associated ancestry cluster than the roughly 690-donor mean.

From the cysteine through the phenylalanine, the CDR3 covers 15 amino acids. Of all the DNA, just the CDR3 is kept, 45 bases in frame from base 1. According to the germline V gene, CDR1 reads SGHTA and CDR2 reads FQGNSA. V and J are truncated by 4 bases and 5 bases respectively, leaving an intervening sequence of 16 bases. The sequence was obtained from a woman aged 18-29 years in good health and CMV-seropositive. The sequenced sample consisted of PBMCs. This receptor chain uses TRBV7-2 and TRBJ2-3; the best D guess is TRBD2, with 7 bases matching. The CDR3 loop reads CASSYGGGRGDTQYF. DNA sequence: TGTGCCAGCAGCTACGGCGGGGGCCGGGGAGATACGCAGTATTTT.